Given below is one T cell receptor beta chain in context. No antigen is known for it. The data belong to a study of cytomegalovirus exposure and HLA in healthy donors. Findings and caveats of the study: Investigators reported around 150 TCR beta chains as tied to cytomegalovirus. Later analysis associated a missense DCLRE1C variant with TCR beta V- and J-gene trimming. An analysis that came later showed most CMV-associated TCR beta chains appearing HLA-restricted.

The ends were cut back, 4 bases at V and 7 bases at J, with 14 bases in the middle. This CDR3 comprises 14 residues. Germline loops: CDR1 SGHNT, CDR2 YYREEE (reference sequence). PCR amplification relied on 60 Vbeta primers (plus 13 Jbeta primers). In the original processing: In a later analysis, 60 million to 90 million unique TCR beta chains included roughly 11 million shared by two or more donors. Assay: immunoSEQ multiplex PCR; the TCRdb copy retains only in-frame clones and omits some. Clonal size and the V and J genes are those of that table, whereas D and trimming came from the DNA. The table lists around 140,000 clones, around nine tenths of them singletons, with less than 5.5% in the top ten.

This chain joins TRBV5-4 and TRBJ2-2, with D tentatively TRBD1 (6 bases). This clonotype originated in a woman aged 30 to 39 in good health and CMV-seronegative. Sample: PBMCs. The DNA of the CDR3 is TGTGCCAGCAGCCCCGGGTGGGGGCACGGGGAGCTGTTTTTT. Translation gives CASSPGWGHGELFF.